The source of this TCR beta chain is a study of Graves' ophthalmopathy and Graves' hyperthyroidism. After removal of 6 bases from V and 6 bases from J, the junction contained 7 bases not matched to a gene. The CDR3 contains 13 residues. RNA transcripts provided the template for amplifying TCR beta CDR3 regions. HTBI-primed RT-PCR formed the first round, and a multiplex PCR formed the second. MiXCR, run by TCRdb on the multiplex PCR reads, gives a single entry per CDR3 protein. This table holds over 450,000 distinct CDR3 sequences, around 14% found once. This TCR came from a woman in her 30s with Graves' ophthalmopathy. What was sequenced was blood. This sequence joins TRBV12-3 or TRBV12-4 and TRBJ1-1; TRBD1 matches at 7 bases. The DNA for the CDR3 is TGTGCCAGCAGGTACAGGGGTGACGCTGAAGCTTTCTTT. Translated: CASRYRGDAEAFF.